The T cell receptor (beta chain) under discussion was sequenced for a study of cytomegalovirus exposure and HLA in healthy donors. Study background: Previous work identified 95 million to 120 million unique TCR beta sequences from about 179 million T cells.

Germline-derived CDR1 and CDR2 are MRHNA and SNTAGT. The CDR3 totals 14 residues. V lost 4 bases and J lost 4, with 13 bases in between. The PCR was carried out with 60 Vbeta primers and 13 Jbeta primers. The protocol was immunoSEQ multiplex PCR, while the TCRdb copy is restricted to in-frame clones and leaves out a portion. The sample holds 75,000 to 100,000 clones; about 83% are singletons and the top ten take roughly a sixth. The J gene is TRBJ1-2, the V gene TRBV6-4; D is ambiguous. Sequencing was performed on PBMCs. This receptor was identified in a man aged 55 to 70 in good health and CMV-seropositive. The CDR3 bases are TGTGCCAGCAGTGCCAAACCACTAGTCTATGGCTACACCTTC. This encodes CASSAKPLVYGYTF.